The present entry profiles one TCR beta chain with its context. What it recognizes is unknown. The table came from immunoSEQ multiplex PCR; TCRdb's copy has only in-frame clones and leaves some out. The repertoire consists of around 300,000 clones, with 70% to 80% occurring once and the leading ten covering 5% to 7%. The data originate from a study of cytotoxic CD8 clonotypes in ibrutinib-treated CLL. Study details: The patients, about a dozen relapsed/refractory and approximately 15 treatment-naive, included 17 who were IGHV unmutated. Investigators reported roughly 24 partial and 2 complete responses; after median roughly 70 months, about 15 patients remained remitted and about 12 progressed. Overall study findings and caveats: Elevated clonality accompanied ibrutinib response, with a return toward baseline values at progression.

This CDR3 spans 16 amino acids. Looked up from germline, CDR1 is SGHAT and CDR2 is FQNNGV. Trimming stripped 5 bases from V and 4 bases from J, with 17 bases between. Sequenced here: PBMCs, sampled before ibrutinib treatment. This clonotype was sampled from a human donor with chronic lymphocytic leukemia. J is TRBJ2-2 and V is TRBV11-2; D unclear. The CDR3 loop reads CASSPSPAGATGELFF. The CDR3 DNA reads TGTGCCAGCAGCCCCTCCCCCGCTGGAGCCACCGGGGAGCTGTTTTTT. The variable domain in full, with the rest retrieved from reference TRBV11-2 and TRBJ2-2, is EAGVAQSPRYKIIEKRQSVAFWCNPISGHATLYWYQQILGQGPKLLIQFQNNGVVDDSQLPKDRFSAERLKGVDSTLKIQPAKLEDSAVYLCASSPSPAGATGELFFGEGSRLTVL.